The T cell receptor (beta chain) under discussion was sequenced for a study of T-cell memory formation after mild COVID-19. Study-wide points: In second-wave clones peaking day 37, SARS-CoV-2 specificity remained unconfirmed. CM and EM subsets held most contracting CD4+ clones; EMRA held CD8+ ones.

Germline loops: CDR1 SGHTA, CDR2 FQGNSA. V lost 3 bases to trimming and J lost 4 bases, with 12 bases between them. This CDR3 has 14 amino acids. Using its own MiXCR run on the 5' RACE reads, TCRdb lists one record per CDR3 protein. The top ten clones hold approximately 2.8% of a sample with about 210,000 distinct CDR3 sequences, about 10% of them seen once. About this clonotype: Antigen: not known.

This chain uses TRBV7-2 with TRBJ1-2; D is perhaps TRBD1 (6 bases). The sample comprised PBMCs or a T cell subset sorted from them (not recorded which). This receptor was taken from a man between 18 and 35 years old who had mild COVID-19 (a few samples of this study predate the infection). Cell type and time point are not known. CDR3 loop: CASSFYRESYGYTF. The CDR3 nucleotides are TGTGCCAGCAGCTTTTACAGGGAATCCTATGGCTACACCTTC.